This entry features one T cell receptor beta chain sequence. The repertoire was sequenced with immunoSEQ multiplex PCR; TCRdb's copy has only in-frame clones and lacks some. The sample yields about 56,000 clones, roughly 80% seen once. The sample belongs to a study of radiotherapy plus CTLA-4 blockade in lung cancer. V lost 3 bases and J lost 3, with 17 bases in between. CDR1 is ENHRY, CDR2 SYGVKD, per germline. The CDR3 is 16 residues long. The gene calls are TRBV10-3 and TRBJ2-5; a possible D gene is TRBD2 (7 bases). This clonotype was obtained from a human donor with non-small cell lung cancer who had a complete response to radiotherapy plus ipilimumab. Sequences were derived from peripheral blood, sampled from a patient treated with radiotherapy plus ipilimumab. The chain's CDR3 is CAISDRRGGSEETQYF. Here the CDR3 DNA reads TGTGCCATCAGTGACAGGAGGGGGGGTTCCGAAGAGACCCAGTACTTC.